The rows below give T cell receptor beta chains drawn from one sample of a study of blood T cell repertoires in COVID-19. Clones were sequenced by immunoSEQ multiplex PCR, and TCRdb holds only the in-frame ones, with some missing. The sample shows roughly 67,000 clones, about 82% of them seen only once. The specimen sequenced was peripheral blood. The receptor source for this set is a man in his forties or fifties with acute or convalescent COVID-19. Both conserved end residues are part of each CDR3. D genes are given only for firm matches. Clone size is not always given. Where it is, it says once, few, many or a class for expanded clones.

TRBJ1-1 - TRBV3-1/TRBV3-2 - CASSRGGGEAFF TGTGCCAGCAGCCGGGGCGGCGGTGAAGCTTTCTTT
TRBJ1-4 TRBD1 TRBV11-2 - CASSLHTGGANEKLFF TGTGCCAGCAGCTTGCACACAGGGGGAGCTAATGAAAAACTGTTTTTT
TRBJ1-2 - TRBV30 - CAWSVREGTGGYTF TGTGCCTGGAGTGTACGGGAGGGTACTGGAGGCTACACCTTC
TRBJ2-3 TRBD1 TRBV19 - CASRRDRSTDTQYF TGTGCCAGCCGGAGGGACAGGAGCACAGATACGCAGTATTTT
TRBJ2-1 TRBD2 TRBV9 - CASSVESGGYNEQFF TGTGCCAGCAGCGTAGAATCGGGAGGCTACAATGAGCAGTTCTTC
TRBJ1-4 - TRBV28 - CASSLGQGIVKLFF TGTGCCAGCAGTTTGGGTCAGGGGATTGTAAAACTGTTTTTT
TRBJ2-3 - TRBV15 - CATSRDAGRPDTQYF TGTGCCACCAGCAGAGATGCGGGGAGGCCAGATACGCAGTATTTT
TRBJ2-7 TRBD1 TRBV11-2 once CASSLDRAYEQYF TGTGCCAGCAGCTTGGACAGGGCGTACGAGCAGTACTTC
TRBJ1-1 - TRBV4-1 - CASSPLRVNTEAFF TGCGCCAGCAGCCCCCTCAGGGTGAACACTGAAGCTTTCTTT
TRBJ2-7 TRBD2 TRBV27 - CASSSTTSGSIYEQYF TGTGCCAGCAGTTCGACAACTAGCGGGAGTATCTACGAGCAGTACTTC
TRBJ2-2 - TRBV9 - CASSVGSGHTTGELFF TGTGCCAGCAGCGTAGGATCGGGACACACCACCGGGGAGCTGTTTTTT
TRBJ1-3 - TRBV7-9 - CASGPTGAGNTIYF TGTGCCAGCGGCCCGACAGGCGCTGGAAACACCATATATTTT
TRBJ2-5 - TRBV7-9 - CASSLGYKQETQYF TGTGCCAGCAGCTTAGGTTACAAACAAGAGACCCAGTACTTC
TRBJ1-1 - TRBV7-2 - CASSPRAGQKGTEAFF TGTGCCAGCAGCCCCCGAGCGGGACAAAAGGGGACTGAAGCTTTCTTT
TRBJ2-7 TRBD1 TRBV6-5 once CASSLVLDRGEQYF TGTGCCAGCAGTCTCGTATTAGACAGGGGCGAGCAGTACTTC
TRBJ2-1 TRBD2 TRBV11-1 - CASSPLGGAYNEQFF TGTGCCAGCAGTCCCTTGGGGGGGGCCTACAATGAGCAGTTCTTC
TRBJ1-2 TRBD1 TRBV6-4 - CASSDRDSPESGYTF TGTGCCAGCAGTGACCGGGACAGTCCGGAGAGCGGCTACACCTTC
TRBJ1-1 - TRBV5-1 once CASRFEGSEAFF TGCGCCAGCCGATTCGAGGGTTCTGAAGCTTTCTTT
TRBJ2-1 TRBD2 TRBV30 - CAWSEAGGSYEQFF TGTGCCTGGAGTGAAGCGGGAGGGTCCTATGAGCAGTTCTTC
TRBJ2-3 TRBD2 TRBV10-1 - CASGDYTAGGTDTQYF TGCGCCAGCGGGGATTACACGGCGGGGGGCACAGATACGCAGTATTTT
TRBJ1-2 TRBD1 TRBV4-2 - CASSQDPGQNFYGYTF TGTGCCAGCAGCCAAGACCCGGGACAGAATTTCTATGGCTACACCTTC
TRBJ2-7 TRBD2 TRBV13 - CASSSPGLAAYEQYF TGTGCCAGCAGCTCCCCGGGACTAGCTGCATACGAGCAGTACTTC
TRBJ2-1 - TRBV6-5 - CASSFRAGEINEQFF TGTGCCAGCAGTTTCCGGGCAGGGGAGATCAATGAGCAGTTCTTC
TRBJ1-5 TRBD1 TRBV4-2 - CASSSGTGGSQPQHF TGTGCCAGCAGCTCCGGGACAGGGGGCTCTCAGCCCCAGCATTTT
TRBJ1-4 TRBD1 TRBV25-1 - CASSEFGTASPRIEKLFF TGTGCCAGCAGTGAATTCGGGACAGCTTCCCCTAGGATAGAAAAACTGTTTTTT
TRBJ1-1 - TRBV5-1 once CASSLPGGGAFF TGCGCCAGCAGCTTGCCCGGGGGTGGAGCTTTCTTT
TRBJ2-5 - TRBV10-3 - CAISLADQETQYF TGTGCCATCAGCCTGGCAGATCAAGAGACCCAGTACTTC
TRBJ2-1 TRBD2 TRBV11-3 - CASSPFEAGAANEQFF TGTGCCAGCAGCCCTTTCGAGGCGGGAGCCGCTAATGAGCAGTTCTTC
TRBJ1-3 - TRBV12-3/TRBV12-4 - CASSQGGNTIYF TGTGCCAGCAGCCAGGGTGGAAACACCATATATTTT
TRBJ1-1 - TRBV27 - CASSLWLGSGTEAFF TGTGCCAGCAGTTTATGGTTGGGTTCGGGGACTGAAGCTTTCTTT
TRBJ2-1 TRBD2 TRBV29-1 once CSVEPDRNSVPSVAGPWCEQFF TGCAGCGTTGAACCAGACCGCAACTCAGTCCCGTCGGTAGCGGGCCCTTGGTGTGAGCAGTTCTTC
TRBJ1-3 TRBD1 TRBV5-1 once CASSLVQGAYSGNTIYF TGCGCCAGCAGCTTGGTTCAGGGGGCCTACTCTGGAAACACCATATATTTT
TRBJ1-6 - TRBV6-1 once CASSELEGLGSPLHF TGTGCCAGCAGTGAATTGGAGGGGCTCGGTTCACCCCTCCACTTT
TRBJ1-2 TRBD1 TRBV3-1/TRBV3-2 - CASSQARDSYGYTF TGTGCCAGCAGCCAAGCTCGGGACAGCTATGGCTACACCTTC
TRBJ2-3 - TRBV19 - CASSHTRPDTQYF TGTGCCAGTAGTCACACTAGACCAGATACGCAGTATTTT